Below, 17 T cell receptor beta chains from the same sample are listed, as sequenced in a study of T-cell reconstitution after alpha-beta-depleted transplantation in children. Unique molecular identifiers were incorporated when the TCRbeta library was constructed. TCRdb redid the calling of the PCR reads with MiXCR, one entry per CDR3 protein. The sample shows around 71,000 distinct CDR3 sequences, 7.3% of them seen only once. The sample in question was PBMCs from the stem cell graft donor, obtained from the stem cell graft. Receptors were obtained from a human donor who donated a stem cell graft to a child with acute lymphoblastic leukemia.

This clonotype was detected many times. The CDR3 spells CASSLQRGPTYEQYF. The CDR3 coding sequence is TGTGCCAGCAGCCTCCAGCGGGGTCCCACCTACGAGCAGTACTTC. The chain combines TRBV7-6 with TRBJ2-7; TRBD2 agrees at 7 bases. V was pared by 5 bases and J by 2 bases, with 9 bases of the junction left unmatched. The germline V gene encodes CDR1 SGHVS and CDR2 FNYEAQ. There are 15 residues in the CDR3.

This clonotype has more than one count but fewer than ten. The rearrangement uses TRBV6-1 and TRBJ1-2; maybe TRBD1 (5 bases). V lost 2 bases and J 6 bases, leaving 13 bases between the germline ends. CDR3 size: 14 residues. Germline CDR1 reads MNHNS; CDR2 reads SASEGT. Written as DNA, the CDR3 is TGTGCCAGCAGTGAATCGGGCAGGGTCCATGGCTACACCTTC. Translating gives CASSESGRVHGYTF.

This chain uses TRBV6-4 with TRBJ1-2, with 9 bases that match TRBD1. Trimming at V came to 0 bases and at J to 3 bases, leaving 11 bases not matched to a gene. The CDR3 covers 18 residues. Germline V CDR1 and CDR2: MRHNA, SNTAGT. The CDR3 loop reads CASSDSDRGYPDYYGYTF. CDR3 coding DNA: TGTGCCAGCAGTGACTCAGACAGGGGGTATCCCGACTACTATGGCTACACCTTC.

This clonotype was seen a few times. The V gene is TRBV6-5, the J gene TRBJ2-5; tentatively, D is TRBD1 or TRBD2 (6 bases each). Germline V gives CDR1 MNHEY, CDR2 SVGAGI. This CDR3 region has 16 residues. Trimming stripped 0 bases from V and 5 bases from J, with 16 bases between. CDR3 protein: CASSYSNRGPRETQYF. CDR3 DNA: TGTGCCAGCAGTTACTCGAATCGGGGGCCACGGGAGACCCAGTACTTC.

This clonotype was counted many times. The V gene is TRBV7-2, the J gene TRBJ2-7; D unresolved. Trimming removed 1 base from V and 2 bases from J, with 9 bases in between. The CDR3 runs to 14 residues. Germline CDR1 reads SGHTA; CDR2 reads FQGNSA. The chain's CDR3 is CASSLGQAAYEQYF. In DNA, the CDR3 is TGTGCCAGCAGCTTAGGGCAGGCAGCCTACGAGCAGTACTTC.

Ten or more counts support this clonotype. The chain combines TRBV19 with TRBJ2-5; 8 nucleotides agree with TRBD1. The CDR3 has 15 amino acids. The germline CDR1 and CDR2 sequences are LNHDA and SQIVND (reference sequence). V dropped 3 bases and J dropped 5; count of bases not matched to a gene: 8. CDR3 DNA sequence: TGTGCCAGTAGTATCGGGACAGGACGTGGGGAGACCCAGTACTTC. Its translation: CASSIGTGRGETQYF. Full variable domain (rest looked up from reference TRBV19 and TRBJ2-5): DGGITQSPKYLFRKEGQNVTLSCEQNLNHDAMYWYRQDPGQGLRLIYYSQIVNDFQKGDIAEGYSVSREKKESFPLTVTSAQKNPTAFYLCASSIGTGRGETQYFGPGTRLLVL.

The sample holds one count of this clonotype. The chain carries TRBV28 and TRBJ2-1; D call uncertain. Germline V gene data show CDR1 as MDHEN and CDR2 as SYDVKM. This CDR3 is 13 amino acids long. V shed 4 bases and J shed 6 bases, with 10 bases lying between them. The CDR3 sequence: CASSYQVANEQFF. The CDR3 nucleotides read TGTGCCAGCAGTTACCAGGTGGCCAATGAGCAGTTCTTC.

This clonotype was seen many times. The J gene is TRBJ1-1, the V gene TRBV29-1; D unresolved. The V end lost 4 bases, the J end lost 0 bases, and 6 bases lay between the germline ends. The germline CDR1 and CDR2 sequences are SQVTM and ANQGSEA. This CDR3 comprises 12 residues. CDR3 amino acids: CSVGELNTEAFF. The DNA for the CDR3 is TGCAGCGTTGGTGAGTTGAACACTGAAGCTTTCTTT.

This clonotype was seen at least ten times. The rearrangement links TRBV20-1 to TRBJ2-1; TRBD2 aligns across 9 bases. Unmatched junction bases numbered 4, after V lost 0 bases and J lost 4 bases. CDR1 and CDR2 (germline): DFQATT, SNEGSKA (reference sequence). The CDR3 sequence is 15 residues long. The CDR3 sequence is CSARDLAGFYNEQFF. The DNA of the CDR3 is TGCAGTGCTAGAGACCTAGCGGGATTTTACAATGAGCAGTTCTTC.

In this sample, this clonotype turned up a few times. The genes are TRBV7-6 and TRBJ2-1; a weak D match, TRBD2 (5 bases). The CDR3 is 14 amino acids. Trimming took 1 base from V and 6 from J, leaving 10 bases between them. Germline CDR1 SGHVS, CDR2 FNYEAQ. CDR3 coding DNA: TGTGCCAGCAGCTTAGGTACTAGGAGCAATGAGCAGTTCTTC. Its protein is CASSLGTRSNEQFF. Supplemented by reference TRBV7-6 and TRBJ2-1, the full variable domain reads GAGVSQSPRYKVTKRGQDVALRCDPISGHVSLYWYRQALGQGPEFLTYFNYEAQQDKSGLPNDRFSAERPEGSISTLTIQRTEQRDSAMYRCASSLGTRSNEQFFGPGTRLTVL.

There are many counts of this clonotype. The chain employs TRBV6-5 and TRBJ2-3, with D unclear. The CDR3 consists of 16 residues. Trimming took off 6 bases at V and 3 bases at J, with 19 bases between the two ends. CDR1 is MNHEY, CDR2 SVGAGI, per germline. CDR3 coding DNA: TGTGCCAGCAGCCTCCTCCCCAGATCCCCTACAGATACGCAGTATTTT. This encodes CASSLLPRSPTDTQYF.

J is TRBJ2-1 and V is TRBV10-1, with 10 positions matching TRBD2. The CDR3 is 16 residues long. The V and J ends lost 3 bases and 7 bases, in that order; junction bases with no gene match: 9. Per the germline V gene, CDR1 is WNHNN and CDR2 is SYGVQD (reference sequence). The chain's CDR3 is CASSEFLAGARNEQFF. DNA for the CDR3: TGCGCCAGCAGTGAATTCCTAGCGGGAGCTCGAAATGAGCAGTTCTTC.

This clonotype was counted between two and nine times. The chain joins TRBV7-6 to TRBJ2-5; possible D gene TRBD2, 7 bases. Germline V gene data show CDR1 as SGHVS and CDR2 as FNYEAQ. Trimming left V 8 bases short and J 4 bases short, with 17 bases between. This CDR3 is 14 amino acids long. The CDR3 coding sequence is TGTGCCAGCCGCGGGGGCGAGAGTAGAGAGACCCAGTACTTC. Its protein is CASRGGESRETQYF.

The table lists this clonotype with many counts. J is TRBJ1-2 and V is TRBV15; TRBD1 is a possible D gene (5 bases). Looked up from germline, CDR1 is LNHNV and CDR2 is YYDKDF (reference sequence). The CDR3 contains 16 residues. V lost 1 base, J lost 2 bases, and 14 bases lay in between. The CDR3 protein is CATSRALGRGNYGYTF. The CDR3 region has the DNA TGTGCCACCAGCAGAGCTCTAGGACGGGGGAACTATGGCTACACCTTC.

Ten or more counts support this clonotype. The chain combines TRBV5-1 with TRBJ2-2; D is possibly TRBD2 (5 bases). The germline V gene encodes CDR1 SGHRS and CDR2 YFSETQ. Trimming removed 1 base at V and 5 bases at J, with 12 bases between. This CDR3 region has 15 residues. The CDR3 DNA sequence: TGCGCCAGCAGCTTGACTAGTATAACGACCGGGGAGCTGTTTTTT. Translated: CASSLTSITTGELFF. Full variable domain (outside the CDR3, taken from reference TRBV5-1 and TRBJ2-2): KAGVTQTPRYLIKTRGQQVTLSCSPISGHRSVSWYQQTPGQGLQFLFEYFSETQRNKGNFPGRFSGRQFSNSRSEMNVSTLELGDSALYLCASSLTSITTGELFFGEGSRLTVL.

At least ten counts were recorded for this clonotype. The rearrangement uses TRBV6-5 and TRBJ2-2; D call uncertain. The CDR3 consists of 14 residues. Per the germline V gene, CDR1 is MNHEY and CDR2 is SVGAGI. V lost 2 bases to trimming and J lost 4 bases, with 8 bases between them. This chain's CDR3 is CASSYGQPTGELFF. CDR3 nucleotide sequence: TGTGCCAGCAGTTACGGCCAGCCCACCGGGGAGCTGTTTTTT.

This clonotype came up many times. The J gene is TRBJ2-1, the V gene TRBV9; 10 bases match TRBD2. J lost 6 bases, V lost 0 bases, and 6 bases had no gene match. The germline V gene has CDR1 SGDLS and CDR2 YYNGEE. This CDR3 has 16 amino acids. CDR3 DNA sequence: TGTGCCAGCAGCGTAGGTCTAGCGGGGGCCTCCAATGAGCAGTTCTTC. Translating it yields CASSVGLAGASNEQFF. The full variable domain, in which reference TRBV9 and TRBJ2-1 provide the parts outside the CDR3, is DSGVTQTPKHLITATGQRVTLRCSPRSGDLSVYWYQQSLDQGLQFLIQYYNGEERAKGNILERFSAQQFPDLHSELNLSSLELGDSALYFCASSVGLAGASNEQFFGPGTRLTVL.